This T cell receptor beta chain was documented in a study of T cells in placental villitis. For the study in its entirety: The study compared placental TCR-beta repertoires across villitis of unknown etiology, gestational-age-matched unaffected controls, and infectious villitis to test an allograft-versus-infection hypothesis.

From V the trimming removes 5 bases and from J it removes 3 bases, while the gene matches leave 4 bases of the junction unaccounted for. The CDR3 holds 15 amino acids from the cysteine to the phenylalanine. The only DNA kept is the CDR3, 45 bases in frame from the first base. The germline V gene encodes CDR1 SGHVS and CDR2 FNYEAQ. On this clone itself: The antigen this receptor binds is unknown. Base qualities are not at hand, and no much larger clone is one base apart.

Overall study outcomes, separate from this receptor: Sequencing bulk tissue made it impossible to distinguish helper, regulatory or cytotoxic T cells or to tell maternal from fetal T cells, and the approach excluded gamma-delta receptors. Because the paraffin blocks included small amounts of decidua, some of the captured T cells, particularly in controls, may have been decidual rather than villous infiltrates. CMV-specific clone frequencies were lower in villitis of unknown etiology than in infectious CMV cases (around 0.001 vs 0.01), and villitis of unknown etiology did not differ from controls on this measure.

Using the immunoSEQ v4 bias-controlled multiplex PCR assay, run blinded to group allocation, TCR-beta CDR3 regions were amplified from genomic DNA. To estimate nucleated cell and T cell quantities per sample, reference gene primers were included together with the TCR-beta primers. Sequencing of the libraries was performed on an Illumina MiSeq with a 100-cycle paired-end protocol. The authors' analysis ran thus. Diversity and richness were calculated in immunoSEQ Analyzer software, with richness determined by iChao1 and clonality derived from Pielou evenness and Shannon diversity (0-1, with higher values meaning less diverse). CDR3 amino acid sequences with V/J genes were queried against VDJdb for CMV, EBV and influenza A specificities using confidence 3 and substitution 2. The Morisita-Horn index was used to measure TCR-beta amino acid clonotype overlap among the villitis of unknown etiology, infectious villitis and control repertoires. TCRdb took over this immuneACCESS table, retaining in-frame rearrangements with V and J assigned. Such tables are incomplete; in checked studies, under half of the missing clones stem from an unresolved V gene, and the remainder is unexplained. The D gene and trimming were derived from the DNA, and the V and J assignments and clone size from that table. The sample has about 6,000 clones on record, around four fifths of them singletons. The ten largest clones capture around 8.6% of the sample.

The study included five infectious villitis placentae (four with confirmed cytomegalovirus and one with Toxoplasma gondii), and these placentae were not matched to the other groups. The mothers in the infectious villitis group were younger, carried smaller fetuses, and either delivered preterm or experienced intrauterine demise in a couple of cases. Placentae were collected after delivery and underwent gross and histological evaluation before archival tissue selection. Five 10-micron scrolls were cut from each FFPE block, and DNA was then isolated using the AllPrep DNA/RNA FFPE Tissue kit. NanoDrop was used to check DNA concentration and purity, and a Bioanalyzer was used to assess RNA quality.

The chain couples TRBV7-6 to TRBJ2-2; the junction holds 9 bases that match TRBD2. Sequencing was done on a sample of placental tissue containing maternal and fetal cells. This sequence originates from a human patient with infectious villitis; the placental T cells may come from both mother and fetus. CDR3 protein: CASSGRGRDTGELFF. The DNA reads as follows: TGTGCCAGCAGCGGCCGCGGGAGGGACACCGGGGAGCTGTTTTTT.